This T cell receptor beta chain was captured in a study of OX40 agonist ivuxolimab in advanced cancers. For the study at large: Males comprised roughly four fifths of the group, whose mean age was around 62 years (range roughly 20 to 90).

Only in-frame clones appear in the TCRdb table, and some are missing; sequencing was by immunoSEQ multiplex PCR. The table lists roughly 80,000 clones, about 87% of them singletons. Details on this clone: No antigen is known for it.

The CDR3 runs to 13 residues. Germline-derived CDR1 and CDR2 are SGHRS and YFSETQ. Notes on the study in general: The study observed clonal expansion of CD4+ and CD8+ blood T cells by week 6 at 0.1 to 3.0 mg/kg.

Anyone with autoimmune disease history or systemic immunosuppression was excluded. This specimen was CD4+ or CD8+ T cells sorted from blood, taken in a trial of the OX40 agonist ivuxolimab. This receptor was taken from an adult with an advanced solid tumor such as melanoma, head and neck, liver or kidney cancer. The V and J genes are TRBV5-1 and TRBJ2-5; D not certain. The J call may not be correct, given that the DNA end is closer to TRBJ2-7. CDR3 coding DNA: TGCGCCAGCAGCTTGGAAGTTCCCTACGAGCAGTACTTC. It translates to CASSLEVPYEQYF.